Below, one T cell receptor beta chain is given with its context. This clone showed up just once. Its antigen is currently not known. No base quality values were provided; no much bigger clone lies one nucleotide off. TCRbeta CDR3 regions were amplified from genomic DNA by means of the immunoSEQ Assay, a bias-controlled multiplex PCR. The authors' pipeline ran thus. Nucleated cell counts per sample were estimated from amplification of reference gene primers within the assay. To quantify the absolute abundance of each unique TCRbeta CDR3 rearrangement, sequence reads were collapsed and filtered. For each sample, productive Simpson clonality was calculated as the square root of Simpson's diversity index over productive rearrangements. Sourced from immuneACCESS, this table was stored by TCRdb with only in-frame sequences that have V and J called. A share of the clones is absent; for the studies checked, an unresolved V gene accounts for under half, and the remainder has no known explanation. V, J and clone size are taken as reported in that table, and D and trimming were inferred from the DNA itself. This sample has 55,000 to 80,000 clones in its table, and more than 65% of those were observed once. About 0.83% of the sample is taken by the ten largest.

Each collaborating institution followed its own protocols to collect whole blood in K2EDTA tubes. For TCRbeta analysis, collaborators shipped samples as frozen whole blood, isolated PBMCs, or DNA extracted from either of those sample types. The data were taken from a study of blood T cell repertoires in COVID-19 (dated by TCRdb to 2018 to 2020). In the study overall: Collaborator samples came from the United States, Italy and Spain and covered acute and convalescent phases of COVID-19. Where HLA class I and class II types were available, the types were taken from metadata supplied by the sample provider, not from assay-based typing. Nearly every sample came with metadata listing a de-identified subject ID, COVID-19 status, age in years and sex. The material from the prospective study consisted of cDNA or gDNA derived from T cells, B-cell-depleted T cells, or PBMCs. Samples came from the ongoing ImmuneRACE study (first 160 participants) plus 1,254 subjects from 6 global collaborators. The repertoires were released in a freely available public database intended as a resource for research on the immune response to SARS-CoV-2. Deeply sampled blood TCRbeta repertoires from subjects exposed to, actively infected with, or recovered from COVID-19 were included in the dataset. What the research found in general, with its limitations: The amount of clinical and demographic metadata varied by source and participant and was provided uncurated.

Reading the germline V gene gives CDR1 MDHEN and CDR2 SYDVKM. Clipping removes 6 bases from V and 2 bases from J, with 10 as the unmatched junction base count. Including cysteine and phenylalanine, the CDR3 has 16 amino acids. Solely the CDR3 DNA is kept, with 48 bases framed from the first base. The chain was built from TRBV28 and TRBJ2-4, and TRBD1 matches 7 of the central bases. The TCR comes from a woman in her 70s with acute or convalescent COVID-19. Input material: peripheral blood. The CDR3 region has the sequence CASSPLGTDSKNIQYF. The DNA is TGTGCCAGCAGCCCACTAGGGACAGATTCCAAAAACATTCAGTACTTC.